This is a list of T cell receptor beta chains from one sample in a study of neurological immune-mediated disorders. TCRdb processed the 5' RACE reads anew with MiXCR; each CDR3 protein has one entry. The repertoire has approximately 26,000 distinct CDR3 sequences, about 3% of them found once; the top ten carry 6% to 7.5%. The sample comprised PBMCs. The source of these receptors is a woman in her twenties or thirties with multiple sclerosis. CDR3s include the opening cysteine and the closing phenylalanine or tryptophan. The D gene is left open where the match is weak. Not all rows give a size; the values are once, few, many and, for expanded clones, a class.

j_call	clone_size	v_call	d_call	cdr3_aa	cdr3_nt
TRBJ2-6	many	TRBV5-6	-	CASSGRWTTGANVLTF	TGTGCCAGCAGCGGTAGGTGGACGACTGGGGCCAACGTCCTGACTTTC
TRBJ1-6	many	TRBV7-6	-	CASSLAGSGSPLHF	TGTGCCAGCAGCTTGGCAGGATCGGGTTCACCCCTCCACTTT
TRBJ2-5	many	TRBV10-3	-	CAISAVPQETQYF	TGTGCCATCTCGGCAGTCCCCCAAGAGACCCAGTACTTC
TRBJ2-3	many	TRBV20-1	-	CSATPGGSTDTQYF	TGCAGTGCTACCCCGGGGGGCTCCACAGATACGCAGTATTTT
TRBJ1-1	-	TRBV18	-	CASSPRGVRNTEAFF	TGTGCCAGCTCACCCCGGGGAGTAAGGAACACTGAAGCTTTCTTT
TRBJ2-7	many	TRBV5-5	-	CASSYLSGRSSYEQYF	TGTGCCAGCAGCTACCTGAGTGGTAGGAGCTCCTACGAGCAGTACTTC
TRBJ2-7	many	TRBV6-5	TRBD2	CASSYQRETYEQYF	TGTGCCAGCAGTTATCAGCGGGAGACCTACGAGCAGTACTTC
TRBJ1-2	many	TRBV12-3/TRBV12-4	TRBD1	CASSTQGAGGYTF	TGTGCCAGCAGTACCCAGGGGGCAGGTGGCTACACCTTC
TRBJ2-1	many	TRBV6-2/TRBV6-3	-	CASSTSYNEQFF	TGTGCCAGCAGCACCTCCTACAATGAGCAGTTCTTC
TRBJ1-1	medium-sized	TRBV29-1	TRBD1	CSASGTGSTEAFF	TGCAGCGCCTCCGGGACAGGGTCCACTGAAGCTTTCTTT
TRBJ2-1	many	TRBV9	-	CASSVGGTYYNEQFF	TGTGCCAGCAGCGTAGGGGGGACTTACTACAATGAGCAGTTCTTC
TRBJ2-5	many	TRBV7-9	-	CASSLVRLETQYF	TGTGCCAGCAGCTTAGTGAGGTTGGAGACCCAGTACTTC
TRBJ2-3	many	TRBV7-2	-	CASSPNTDTQYF	TGTGCCAGCAGCCCCAACACAGATACGCAGTATTTT
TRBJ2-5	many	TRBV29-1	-	CSVDRTLQETQYF	TGCAGCGTTGACAGGACGTTACAAGAGACCCAGTACTTC
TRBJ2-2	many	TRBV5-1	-	CASSSQGAGELFF	TGCGCCAGCAGCTCCCAGGGTGCCGGGGAGCTGTTTTTT
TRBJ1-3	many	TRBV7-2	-	CASSPDMRNTIYF	TGTGCCAGCAGCCCGGACATGAGAAACACCATATATTTT
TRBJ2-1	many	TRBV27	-	CASRFGPLAYNEQFF	TGTGCCAGCAGGTTCGGTCCACTAGCTTACAATGAGCAGTTCTTC
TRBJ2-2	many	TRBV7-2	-	CASSSRPTPNTGELFF	TGTGCCAGCAGCTCCAGACCGACACCGAACACCGGGGAGCTGTTTTTT
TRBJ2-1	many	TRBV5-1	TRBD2	CASSFIPPGQRGGTYNEQFF	TGCGCCAGCAGCTTTATACCCCCGGGACAACGGGGGGGGACCTACAATGAGCAGTTCTTC
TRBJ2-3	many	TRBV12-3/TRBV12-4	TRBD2	CASSLTSGVLNTQYF	TGTGCCAGCAGTTTGACTAGCGGGGTGCTAAATACGCAGTATTTT
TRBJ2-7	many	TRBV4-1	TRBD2	CASSPLSGSPYEQYF	TGCGCCAGCAGCCCTCTTAGCGGGAGCCCCTACGAGCAGTACTTC
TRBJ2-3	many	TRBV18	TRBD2	CASSPQGLAGTDTQYF	TGTGCCAGCTCACCGCAGGGACTAGCGGGCACAGATACGCAGTATTTT
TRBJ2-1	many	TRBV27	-	CASSWGYRSNEQFF	TGTGCCAGCAGTTGGGGTTACAGGAGCAATGAGCAGTTCTTC
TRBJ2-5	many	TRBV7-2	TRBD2	CASSLVGAGVGQETQYF	TGTGCCAGCAGCTTAGTTGGGGCGGGAGTTGGGCAAGAGACCCAGTACTTC
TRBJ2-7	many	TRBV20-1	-	CSARARGPYEQYF	TGCAGTGCTAGAGCCCGGGGCCCCTACGAGCAGTACTTC
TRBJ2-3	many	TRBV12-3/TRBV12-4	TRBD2	CASSPGLAGPTDTQYF	TGTGCCAGCAGCCCCGGACTAGCGGGGCCCACAGATACGCAGTATTTT